Detailed here is one TCR beta chain. Measured with immunoSEQ multiplex PCR; TCRdb has only the in-frame clones, and not every one. Among around 70,000 clones, about 85% were seen once, and the ten largest hold 0.53%. Germline V lookup: CDR1 SGHNT, CDR2 YENEEA. Trimming took 4 bases from V and 0 from J; bases not matched to a gene: 15. The CDR3 has 19 residues. This record belongs to a study of OX40 agonist ivuxolimab in advanced cancers. At the level of the study: Ivuxolimab was administered intravenously to patients at 0.01 to 10 mg/kg every 2 weeks. Those enrolled were about 82% male, with a mean age of 60 years and ages from about 20 to 79.

The chain has TRBV11-3 and TRBJ2-1, with 7 bases aligning to TRBD1. The TCR was taken from an adult with an advanced solid tumor such as melanoma, head and neck, liver or kidney cancer. The sample here was CD4+ or CD8+ T cells sorted from blood, taken in a trial of the OX40 agonist ivuxolimab. This CDR3 is CASSSGLGQTGNSYNEQFF. The CDR3 bases are TGTGCCAGCAGCTCCGGGCTAGGGCAGACAGGGAACTCCTACAATGAGCAGTTCTTC.